The following is a T cell receptor (beta chain) sequence with its context. The antigen remains undetermined. The data were taken from a study of T cells in narcolepsy. Germline assignment: CDR1 SGHRS and CDR2 YFSETQ. Germline trimming cut 1 base from V and 3 bases from J; bases unmatched to any gene: 9. The CDR3 is 17 amino acids. Data came from immunoSEQ multiplex PCR; TCRdb stores just in-frame clones and leaves some out. In the table there are tens of thousands of clones, over 65% of which are singletons. Overall study results and limits: In some patient and control memory CD4+ samples, autoreactive clones were absent. Comparing one patient's CSF and blood CD4+ clonotypes highlighted HCRT- and TRIB2-specific autoreactive clonotypes. Healthy controls reportedly lacked the autoreactive clonotypes serially found in patients' blood.

This clonotype was obtained from a human donor in good health. The chain has TRBV5-1 and TRBJ1-2; 10 bases fit TRBD1. The sequencing input was memory (CD45RA-) CD4+ T cells from blood. Written as DNA, the CDR3 is TGCGCCAGCAGCTTGACCGGGACAGGGGTGAGCGACTATGGCTACACCTTC. Translated, it gives CASSLTGTGVSDYGYTF.